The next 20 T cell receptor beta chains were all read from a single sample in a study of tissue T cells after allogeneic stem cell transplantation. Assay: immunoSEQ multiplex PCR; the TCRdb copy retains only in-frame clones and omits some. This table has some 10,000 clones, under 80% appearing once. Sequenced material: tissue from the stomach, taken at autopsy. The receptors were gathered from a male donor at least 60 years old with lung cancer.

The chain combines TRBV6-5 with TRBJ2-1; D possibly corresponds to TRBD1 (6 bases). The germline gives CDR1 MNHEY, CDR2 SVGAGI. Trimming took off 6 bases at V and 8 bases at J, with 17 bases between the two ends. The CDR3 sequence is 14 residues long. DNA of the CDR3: TGTGCCAGCAGACTGGGACATTTTCGGGATGAGCAGTTCTTC. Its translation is CASRLGHFRDEQFF.

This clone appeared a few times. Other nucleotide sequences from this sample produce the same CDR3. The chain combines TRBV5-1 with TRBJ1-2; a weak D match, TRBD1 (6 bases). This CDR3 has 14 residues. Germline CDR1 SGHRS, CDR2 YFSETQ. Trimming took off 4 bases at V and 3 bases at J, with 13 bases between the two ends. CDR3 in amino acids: CASSLQGGDYGYTF. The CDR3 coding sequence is TGCGCCAGCAGCCTACAGGGTGGAGACTATGGCTACACCTTC.

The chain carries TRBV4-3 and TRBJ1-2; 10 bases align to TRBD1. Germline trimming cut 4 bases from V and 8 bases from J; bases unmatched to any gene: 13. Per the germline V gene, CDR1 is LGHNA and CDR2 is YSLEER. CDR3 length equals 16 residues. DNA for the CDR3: TGCGCCAGCAGCCCCTCTCGAACCGGGACAGGGGTCGGCTACACCTTC. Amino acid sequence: CASSPSRTGTGVGYTF.

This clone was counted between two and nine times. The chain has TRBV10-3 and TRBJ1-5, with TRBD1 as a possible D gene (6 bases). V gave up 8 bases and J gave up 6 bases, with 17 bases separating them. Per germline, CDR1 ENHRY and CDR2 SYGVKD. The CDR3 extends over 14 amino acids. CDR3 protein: CAIGGSDRAQPQHF. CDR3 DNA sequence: TGTGCCATCGGGGGGTCGGACAGAGCTCAGCCCCAGCATTTT.

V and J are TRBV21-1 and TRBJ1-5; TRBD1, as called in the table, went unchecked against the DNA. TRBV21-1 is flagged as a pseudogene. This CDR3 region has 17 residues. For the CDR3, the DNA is TGTGCCAGCAGCAAAGTCGGGGACAGGGTAAGCAATCAGCCCCAGCATTTT. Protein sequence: CASSKVGDRVSNQPQHF.

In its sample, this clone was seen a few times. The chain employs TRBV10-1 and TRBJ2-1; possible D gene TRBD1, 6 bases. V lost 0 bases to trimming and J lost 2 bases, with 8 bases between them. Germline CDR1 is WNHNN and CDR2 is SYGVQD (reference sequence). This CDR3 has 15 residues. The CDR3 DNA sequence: TGCGCCAGCAGTGAGTCACAGGGTGCCTACAATGAGCAGTTCTTC. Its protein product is CASSESQGAYNEQFF.

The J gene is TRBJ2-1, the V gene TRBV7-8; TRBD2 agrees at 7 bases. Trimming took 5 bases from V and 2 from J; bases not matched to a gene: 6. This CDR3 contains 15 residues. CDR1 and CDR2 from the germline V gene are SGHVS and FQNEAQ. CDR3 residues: CASSVLAGPYNEQFF. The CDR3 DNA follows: TGTGCCAGCAGCGTATTAGCGGGCCCCTACAATGAGCAGTTCTTC.

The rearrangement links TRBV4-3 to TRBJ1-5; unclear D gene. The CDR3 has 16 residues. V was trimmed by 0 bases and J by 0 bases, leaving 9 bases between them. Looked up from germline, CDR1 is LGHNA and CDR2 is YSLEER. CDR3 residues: CASSQDRSYSNQPQHF. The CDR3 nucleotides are TGCGCCAGCAGCCAAGACAGATCATATAGCAATCAGCCCCAGCATTTT.

This CDR3 reads CASSVTGGTEAFF. Written as DNA, the CDR3 is TGTGCCAGCAGCGTGACAGGGGGCACTGAAGCTTTCTTT. V usage is TRBV7-2 and J usage is TRBJ1-1; TRBD1 matches 9 bases. Germline assignment: CDR1 SGHTA and CDR2 FQGNSA. With V trimmed by 5 bases and J by 4 bases, 2 bases remained unmatched. The CDR3 runs 13 residues.

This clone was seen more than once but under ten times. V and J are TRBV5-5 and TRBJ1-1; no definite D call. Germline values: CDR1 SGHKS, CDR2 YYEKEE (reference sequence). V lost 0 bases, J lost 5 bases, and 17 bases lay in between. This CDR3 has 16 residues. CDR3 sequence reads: CASSLDAGLGRTEAFF. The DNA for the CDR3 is TGTGCCAGCAGCTTGGATGCTGGGTTAGGAAGGACTGAAGCTTTCTTT.

The CDR3 DNA reads as TGTGCCAGCAGCCCCAACCGGGGGGAAGAGAAGCAGTACTTC. Its translation is CASSPNRGEEKQYF. The chain carries TRBV11-2 and TRBJ2-7; TRBD2 aligns across 7 bases. Looked up from germline, CDR1 is SGHAT and CDR2 is FQNNGV. The junction had 12 bases not matched to a gene; V was cut back by 5 bases and J by 8 bases. The CDR3 consists of 14 residues.

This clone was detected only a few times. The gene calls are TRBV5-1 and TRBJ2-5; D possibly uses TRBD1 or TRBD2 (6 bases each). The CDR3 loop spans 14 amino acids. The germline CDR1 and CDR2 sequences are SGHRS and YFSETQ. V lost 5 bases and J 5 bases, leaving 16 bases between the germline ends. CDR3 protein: CASSLSQGGETQYF. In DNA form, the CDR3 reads TGCGCCAGCAGTTTGTCACAGGGAGGCGAGACCCAGTACTTC. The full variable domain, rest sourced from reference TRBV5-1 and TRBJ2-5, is KAGVTQTPRYLIKTRGQQVTLSCSPISGHRSVSWYQQTPGQGLQFLFEYFSETQRNKGNFPGRFSGRQFSNSRSEMNVSTLELGDSALYLCASSLSQGGETQYFGPGTRLLVL.

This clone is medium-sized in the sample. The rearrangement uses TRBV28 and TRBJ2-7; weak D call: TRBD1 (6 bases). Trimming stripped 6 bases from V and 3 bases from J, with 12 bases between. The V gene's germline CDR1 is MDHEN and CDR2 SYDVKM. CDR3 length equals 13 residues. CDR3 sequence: CASRPGQSYEQYF. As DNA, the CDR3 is TGTGCCAGCAGACCCGGACAGAGCTACGAGCAGTACTTC.

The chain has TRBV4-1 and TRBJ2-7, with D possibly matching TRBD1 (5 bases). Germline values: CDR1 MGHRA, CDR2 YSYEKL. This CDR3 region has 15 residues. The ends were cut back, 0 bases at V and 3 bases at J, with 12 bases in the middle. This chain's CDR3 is CASSQDQGYGYEQYF. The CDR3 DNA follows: TGCGCCAGCAGCCAAGATCAGGGTTACGGCTACGAGCAGTACTTC.

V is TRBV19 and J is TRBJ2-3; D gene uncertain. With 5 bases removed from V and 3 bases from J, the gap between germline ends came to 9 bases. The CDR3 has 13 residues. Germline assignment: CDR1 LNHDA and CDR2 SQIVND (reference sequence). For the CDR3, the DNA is TGTGCCAGTAGTGAGGAAGGGACAGATACGCAGTATTTT. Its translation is CASSEEGTDTQYF.

The CDR3 reads CASSFGQRETQYF. The CDR3, as DNA: TGTGCCAGCAGCTTTGGACAGAGGGAGACCCAGTACTTC. V and J are TRBV4-2 and TRBJ2-5; D perhaps matches TRBD1 (6 bases). There are 13 residues in the CDR3. Germline CDR1 is LGHNA and CDR2 is YNFKEQ. Trimming cost V 5 bases and J 5 bases, with 12 bases left between them.

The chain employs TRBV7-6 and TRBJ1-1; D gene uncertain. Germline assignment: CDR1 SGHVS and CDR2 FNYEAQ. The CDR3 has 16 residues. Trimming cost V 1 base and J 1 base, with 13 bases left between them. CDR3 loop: CASSLGFNPRNTEAFF. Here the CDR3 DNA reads TGTGCCAGCAGCTTAGGTTTTAACCCGAGGAACACTGAAGCTTTCTTT.

CDR3 residues: CAWTRGLFGNEQFF. CDR3 coding DNA: TGTGCCTGGACGCGGGGTCTTTTCGGCAATGAGCAGTTCTTC. The gene calls are TRBV30 and TRBJ2-1, with TRBD2 as a possible D gene (6 bases). The germline V gene has CDR1 GTSNPN and CDR2 SVGIG (reference sequence). V shed 4 bases and J shed 6 bases, with 16 bases lying between them. The length of the CDR3 is 14 residues.

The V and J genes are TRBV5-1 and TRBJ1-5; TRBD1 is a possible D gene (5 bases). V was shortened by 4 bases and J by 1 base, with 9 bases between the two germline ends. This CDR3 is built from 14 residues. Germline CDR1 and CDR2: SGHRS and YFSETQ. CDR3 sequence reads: CASSPDSSNQPQHF. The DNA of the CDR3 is TGCGCCAGCAGCCCTGACAGCAGCAATCAGCCCCAGCATTTT.

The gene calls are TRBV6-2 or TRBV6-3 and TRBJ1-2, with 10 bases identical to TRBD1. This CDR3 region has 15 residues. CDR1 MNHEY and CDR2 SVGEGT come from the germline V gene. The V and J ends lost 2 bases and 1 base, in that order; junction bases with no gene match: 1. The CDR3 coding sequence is TGTGCCAGCAGTTACAGGACAGGGGGTAACTATGGCTACACCTTC. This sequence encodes CASSYRTGGNYGYTF.